Below, 18 T cell receptor beta chains from the same sample are listed, as sequenced in a study of cytomegalovirus exposure and HLA in healthy donors. 13 Jbeta primers and 60 Vbeta primers were used for the PCR. Profiled with immunoSEQ multiplex PCR; TCRdb holds only in-frame clones, not every one. The sample has more than 95,000 clones, 70% to 85% seen once; the top ten hold 4%. Input material: PBMCs. These receptors came from a middle-aged man in good health and CMV-seropositive.

This clone was seen more than once but under ten times. The chain combines TRBV19 with TRBJ2-2; D might be TRBD1 (5 bases). V was trimmed by 7 bases and J by 2 bases, leaving 11 bases between them. This CDR3 has 14 amino acids. Germline CDR1 and CDR2: LNHDA and SQIVND (reference sequence). The CDR3 DNA follows: TGTGCCAGTAACCCAAGGGGTAACACCGGGGAGCTGTTTTTT. This gives the protein CASNPRGNTGELFF.

This chain uses TRBV15 with TRBJ1-5; 9 bases are shared with TRBD1. Germline lookup yields CDR1 LNHNV and CDR2 YYDKDF (reference sequence). This CDR3 has 15 residues. With V trimmed by 4 bases and J by 7 bases, 8 bases remained unmatched. The DNA of the CDR3 is TGTGCCACCAGCAAAGGGACAGGGATAATCCAGCCCCAGCATTTT. It translates to CATSKGTGIIQPQHF. The full variable domain, rest sourced from reference TRBV15 and TRBJ1-5, is DAMVIQNPRYQVTQFGKPVTLSCSQTLNHNVMYWYQQKSSQAPKLLFHYYDKDFNNEADTPDNFQSRRPNTSFCFLDIRSPGLGDTAMYLCATSKGTGIIQPQHFGDGTRLSIL.

The rearrangement joins TRBV5-1 to TRBJ1-2; D call uncertain. The CDR3 covers 15 residues. Germline CDR1 SGHRS, CDR2 YFSETQ. V gave up 0 bases and J gave up 3 bases, with 12 bases separating them. The CDR3 loop is CASSLAGSLDYGYTF. The CDR3 DNA is TGCGCCAGCAGCTTGGCCGGGAGTCTCGACTATGGCTACACCTTC.

This chain connects TRBV10-2 to TRBJ2-7; 9 bases align to TRBD2. CDR1 and CDR2 (germline): WSHSY, SAAADI. The CDR3 extends over 17 amino acids. With V trimmed by 0 bases and J by 0 bases, 6 bases remained unmatched. The CDR3 DNA follows: TGCGCCAGCAGTGAGTCCAGCGGGGGGCTCTCCTCCTACGAGCAGTACTTC. Protein product: CASSESSGGLSSYEQYF.

The chain joins TRBV5-4 to TRBJ2-7; the match to TRBD2 covers 12 bases. J lost 6 bases, V lost 5 bases, and 3 bases had no gene match. The CDR3 runs 13 residues. The germline gives CDR1 SGHNT, CDR2 YYREEE (reference sequence). CDR3 bases: TGTGCCAGCAGGGTGACTAGCGGGAGCGAGCAGTACTTC. The encoded protein is CASRVTSGSEQYF.

V is TRBV7-2 and J is TRBJ1-2, with unresolved D. V was trimmed by 5 bases and J by 4 bases, leaving 17 bases between them. The CDR3 length is 15 residues. Germline CDR1 SGHTA, CDR2 FQGNSA. CDR3 residues: CASSRIRGEGYGYTF. The DNA for the CDR3 is TGTGCCAGCAGCCGGATTAGAGGCGAGGGCTATGGCTACACCTTC.

The V call is TRBV28, the J call TRBJ2-1; D might be TRBD2 (6 bases). Germline V lookup: CDR1 MDHEN, CDR2 SYDVKM. CDR3 length: 15 residues. Trimming left V 3 bases short and J 4 bases short, with 13 bases between. CDR3 coding DNA: TGTGCCAGCAGTTTTAGCGGACAAACTTACAATGAGCAGTTCTTC. Translation: CASSFSGQTYNEQFF. Looking up the rest from reference TRBV28 and TRBJ2-1 gives the full variable domain: DVKVTQSSRYLVKRTGEKVFLECVQDMDHENMFWYRQDPGLGLRLIYFSYDVKMKEKGDIPEGYSVSREKKERFSLILESASTNQTSMYLCASSFSGQTYNEQFFGPGTRLTVL.

The chain joins TRBV7-8 to TRBJ1-1; 7 bases map to TRBD1. This CDR3 region has 17 residues. V lost 5 bases, J lost 0 bases, and 12 bases stayed unmatched. CDR1 SGHVS and CDR2 FQNEAQ come from the germline V gene. CDR3 nucleotides: TGTGCCAGCAGCCTAATCCGGGACAGCCACTTGAACACTGAAGCTTTCTTT. Its protein product is CASSLIRDSHLNTEAFF.

The V gene is TRBV27, the J gene TRBJ2-7; 10 nucleotides match TRBD1. The J segment lost 2 bases and the V segment lost 6 bases, leaving 7 bases of the junction unmatched. This CDR3 is built from 15 residues. CDR1 is MNHEY and CDR2 is SMNVEV in the germline V gene (reference sequence). The CDR3 DNA is TGTGCCAGCAGCCTCCGGACAGGGGGACCCTACGAGCAGTACTTC. The encoded protein is CASSLRTGGPYEQYF.

The chain recombines TRBV9 with TRBJ1-1, with D possibly matching TRBD1 (6 bases). The CDR3 has 14 residues. The V and J ends lost 2 bases and 1 base respectively, with 9 bases between them. The germline CDR1 and CDR2 sequences are SGDLS and YYNGEE. The CDR3, as DNA: TGTGCCAGCAGCGTTGGGGGCTCGAACACTGAAGCTTTCTTT. Translating gives CASSVGGSNTEAFF.

The chain couples TRBV30 to TRBJ2-7, with D possibly being TRBD2 (7 bases). Deletions cut 0 bases from V and 4 bases from J, with 16 bases between. This CDR3 region has 15 residues. Germline V gives CDR1 GTSNPN, CDR2 SVGIG (reference sequence). This chain's CDR3 is CAWSVSGRGGYEQYF. CDR3 sequence (DNA): TGTGCCTGGAGTGTATCGGGCAGGGGAGGGTACGAGCAGTACTTC. Drawing the rest from reference TRBV30 and TRBJ2-7, the complete variable domain is SQTIHQWPATLVQPVGSPLSLECTVEGTSNPNLYWYRQAAGRGLQLLFYSVGIGQISSEVPQNLSASRPQDRQFILSSKKLLLSDSGFYLCAWSVSGRGGYEQYFGPGTRLTVT.

The chain employs TRBV4-1 and TRBJ1-1, with no clear D. Germline lookup yields CDR1 MGHRA and CDR2 YSYEKL. This CDR3 is 14 amino acids long. Trimming left V 0 bases short and J 7 bases short, with 12 bases between. CDR3 sequence (DNA): TGCGCCAGCAGCCAAGAGAGCCGCCGCGGTGAAGCTTTCTTT. Its translation is CASSQESRRGEAFF.

This clone was recorded once. This chain's CDR3 is CASSNGHTTATNEKLFF. Written as DNA, the CDR3 is TGTGCCAGCAGCAATGGACACACCACTGCAACTAATGAAAAACTGTTTTTT. The chain is built from TRBV5-8 and TRBJ1-4, with D perhaps TRBD1 (5 bases). Trimming took off 4 bases at V and 0 bases at J, with 16 bases between the two ends. Germline CDR1 SGHTS, CDR2 YDEGEE. The CDR3 runs to 17 residues.

This clone was seen once. V gene TRBV15 combines with J gene TRBJ1-4, with 11 positions matching TRBD1. CDR1 and CDR2 (germline): LNHNV, YYDKDF (reference sequence). The trim removed 3 bases at V and 4 bases at J, leaving 4 bases unmatched. CDR3 length: 16 amino acids. Written as DNA, the CDR3 is TGTGCCACCAGCAGGGACAGGGGGCGCGGTAATGAAAAACTGTTTTTT. Its translation is CATSRDRGRGNEKLFF.

The genes are TRBV2 and TRBJ2-7; weak D call: TRBD2 (6 bases). Germline CDR1 and CDR2: SNHLY and FYNNEI. This CDR3 is built from 13 residues. V dropped 6 bases and J dropped 1 base, with 10 bases sitting between them. CDR3 region: CASRPGLSYEQYF. CDR3 DNA: TGTGCCAGCAGACCGGGACTGTCCTACGAGCAGTACTTC.

The chain is built from TRBV27 and TRBJ1-1; D is unresolved. V lost 2 bases and J 1 base, leaving 11 bases between the germline ends. The CDR3 consists of 15 residues. The germline V gene encodes CDR1 MNHEY and CDR2 SMNVEV (reference sequence). The CDR3 nucleotides are TGTGCCAGCAGTTTAAGTATTGCAGGGAACACTGAAGCTTTCTTT. It translates to CASSLSIAGNTEAFF.

The rearrangement links TRBV28 to TRBJ1-3; the D gene is possibly TRBD1 (6 bases). Trimming took off 3 bases at V and 0 bases at J, with 15 bases between the two ends. The CDR3 length is 17 residues. From germline, CDR1 is MDHEN and CDR2 SYDVKM. CDR3 sequence (DNA): TGTGCCAGCAGTTTCCGGGACATCCAAAGCTCTGGAAACACCATATATTTT. Protein product: CASSFRDIQSSGNTIYF.

The V call is TRBV5-1, the J call TRBJ2-2, with 10 bases aligning to TRBD1. The germline V gene has CDR1 SGHRS and CDR2 YFSETQ. The V segment lost 5 bases and the J segment 7 bases; nucleotides outside the gene matches: 14. The CDR3 runs to 17 residues. CDR3 amino acids: CASRSPGQGSKYGELFF. The CDR3 nucleotides are TGCGCCAGCAGATCCCCGGGACAGGGGTCTAAGTACGGGGAGCTGTTTTTT.